Each of the 5 T cell receptor beta chains below was sequenced from the same sample in a study of shared clonotypes between healthy human individuals. Sequenced by immunoSEQ multiplex PCR; TCRdb stores in-frame clones only, minus some. The sample lists 2 million to 3 million clones; over 85% were seen once. What was sequenced was naive CD4+ T cells from PBMCs. Sample subset: CD45RA+ positively selected. These receptor sequences come from a young man in good health. Some clones in this sample may be carry-over from other donors' samples.

This clone has just a few counts. The sample has other DNA sequences that encode this CDR3 too. V usage is TRBV20-1 and J usage is TRBJ2-7; D gene unclear. Trimming left V 1 base short and J 4 bases short, with 5 bases between. The germline CDR1 and CDR2 sequences are DFQATT and SNEGSKA (reference sequence). CDR3 length equals 11 residues. The DNA of the CDR3 is TGCAGTGCTAGAGCCAGTTACGAGCAGTACTTC. It codes for CSARASYEQYF.

The V and J genes are TRBV28 and TRBJ1-5; D ambiguous. The CDR3 has 15 residues. CDR1 and CDR2 from the germline V gene are MDHEN and SYDVKM. V was shortened by 3 bases and J by 9 bases, with 18 bases between the two germline ends. CDR3: CASSFDEVVWPPQHF. In DNA form, the CDR3 reads TGTGCCAGCAGTTTCGATGAGGTAGTATGGCCGCCCCAGCATTTT.

The chain carries TRBV4-2 and TRBJ2-2, with TRBD2 matching over 8 bases. Germline V gives CDR1 LGHNA, CDR2 YNFKEQ. There are 18 residues in the CDR3. With V trimmed by 4 bases and J by 5 bases, 15 bases remained unmatched. This chain's CDR3 is CASSPRLAGGGTTGELFF. Here the CDR3 DNA reads TGTGCCAGCAGCCCGAGACTGGCGGGAGGCGGTACGACCGGGGAGCTGTTTTTT.

J is TRBJ1-3 and V is TRBV12-5; no reliable D call. The ends were cut back, 6 bases at V and 3 bases at J, with 3 bases in the middle. Germline V gene sequence: CDR1 LGHNT, CDR2 FRNRAP. The CDR3 is 11 amino acids. The DNA of the CDR3 is TGTGCTAGTGGCCATGGAAACACCATATATTTT. The encoded protein is CASGHGNTIYF.

The chain combines TRBV6-4 with TRBJ1-2, with 11 nucleotides matching TRBD1. The CDR3 is 20 residues long. The junction had 17 bases not matched to a gene; V was cut back by 0 bases and J by 5 bases. Per the germline V gene, CDR1 is MRHNA and CDR2 is SNTAGT. The CDR3 DNA reads TGTGCCAGCAGTGACTCCGTGTTTTGGACAGGGGGCCTTAAAATTTATGGCTACACCTTC. The encoded protein is CASSDSVFWTGGLKIYGYTF.